This TCR beta chain was obtained from a study of T cells in Graves' hyperthyroidism and ophthalmopathy. Findings of the study overall: Within blood appeared most thyroid clonotypes that had expanded above 0.001.

With regard to this clonotype: The antigen remains undetermined.

Exclusions: uncontrolled infection, other autoimmune disease, pregnancy, lactation. Clinical symptoms, serum thyroxine, TRAb, thyroid ultrasound and orbital computed tomography informed diagnoses. It was RNA transcripts that yielded the amplified TCR beta CDR3 regions. HTBI primers were employed in a first-round RT-PCR of the TCR CDR3. TCRdb reanalysed the multiplex PCR reads using MiXCR and keeps one entry per CDR3 protein. Here the sample spans 550,000 to 800,000 distinct CDR3 sequences, roughly 17% being singletons. The CDR3 spans 16 residues. In germline, CDR1 is MDHEN, CDR2 SYDVKM. With V trimmed by 6 bases and J by 2 bases, 9 bases remained unmatched.

Material: blood. The TCR comes from a man aged 45-60 years with Graves' hyperthyroidism. V and J are TRBV28 and TRBJ1-5; the match to TRBD1 covers 8 bases. CDR3 in amino acids: CASRRDRGGRNQPQHF. The DNA for the CDR3 is TGTGCCAGCAGACGCGACAGGGGAGGCCGCAATCAGCCCCAGCATTTT.